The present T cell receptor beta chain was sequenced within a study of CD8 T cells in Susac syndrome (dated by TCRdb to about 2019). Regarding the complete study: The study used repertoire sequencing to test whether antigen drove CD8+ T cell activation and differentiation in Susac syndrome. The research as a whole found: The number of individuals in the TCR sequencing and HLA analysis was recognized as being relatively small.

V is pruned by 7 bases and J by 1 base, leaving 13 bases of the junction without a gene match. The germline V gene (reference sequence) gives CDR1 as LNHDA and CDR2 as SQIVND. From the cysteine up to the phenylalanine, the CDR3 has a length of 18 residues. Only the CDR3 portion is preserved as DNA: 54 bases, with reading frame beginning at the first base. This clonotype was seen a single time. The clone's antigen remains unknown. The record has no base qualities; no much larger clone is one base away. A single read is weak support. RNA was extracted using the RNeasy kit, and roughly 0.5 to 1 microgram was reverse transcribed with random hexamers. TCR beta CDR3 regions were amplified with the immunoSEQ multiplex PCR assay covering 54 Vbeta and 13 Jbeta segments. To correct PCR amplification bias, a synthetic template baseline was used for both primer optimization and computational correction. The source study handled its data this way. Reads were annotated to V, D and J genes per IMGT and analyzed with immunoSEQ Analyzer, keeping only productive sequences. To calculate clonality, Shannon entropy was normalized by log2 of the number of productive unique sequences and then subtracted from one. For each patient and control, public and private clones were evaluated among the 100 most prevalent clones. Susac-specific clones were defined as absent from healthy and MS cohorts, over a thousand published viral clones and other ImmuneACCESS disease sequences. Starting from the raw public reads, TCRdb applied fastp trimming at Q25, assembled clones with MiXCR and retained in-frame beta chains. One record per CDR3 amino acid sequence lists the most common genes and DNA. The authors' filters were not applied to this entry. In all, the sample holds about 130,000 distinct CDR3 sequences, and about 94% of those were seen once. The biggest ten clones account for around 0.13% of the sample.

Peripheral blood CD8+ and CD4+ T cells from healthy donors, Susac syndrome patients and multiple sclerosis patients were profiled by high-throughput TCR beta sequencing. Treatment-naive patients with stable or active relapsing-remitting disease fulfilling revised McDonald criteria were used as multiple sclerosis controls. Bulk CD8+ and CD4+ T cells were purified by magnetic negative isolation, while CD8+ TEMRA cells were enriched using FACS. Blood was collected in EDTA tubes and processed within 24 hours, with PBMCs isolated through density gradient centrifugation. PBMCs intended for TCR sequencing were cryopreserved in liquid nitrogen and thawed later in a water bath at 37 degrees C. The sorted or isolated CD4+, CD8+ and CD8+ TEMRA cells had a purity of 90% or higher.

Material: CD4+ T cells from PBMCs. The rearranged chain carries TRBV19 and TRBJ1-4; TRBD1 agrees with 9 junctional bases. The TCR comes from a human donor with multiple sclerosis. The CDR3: CASTRGTGTFGTNEKLFF. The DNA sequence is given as TGTGCCAGTACCCGCGGGACAGGGACGTTTGGAACTAATGAAAAACTGTTTTTT.